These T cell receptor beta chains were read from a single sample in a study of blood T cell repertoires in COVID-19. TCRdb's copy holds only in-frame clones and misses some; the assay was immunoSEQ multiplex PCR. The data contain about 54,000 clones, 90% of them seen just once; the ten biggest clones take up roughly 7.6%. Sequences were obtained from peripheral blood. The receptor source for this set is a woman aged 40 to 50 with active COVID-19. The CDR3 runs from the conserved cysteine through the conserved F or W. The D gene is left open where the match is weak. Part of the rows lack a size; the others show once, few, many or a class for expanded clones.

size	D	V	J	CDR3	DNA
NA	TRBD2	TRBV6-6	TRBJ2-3	CASSPIPGGPSDTQYF	TGTGCCAGCAGTCCTATCCCGGGGGGGCCCTCAGATACGCAGTATTTT
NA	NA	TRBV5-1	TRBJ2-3	CASSRWGDTDTQYF	TGCGCCAGCAGTCGGTGGGGGGACACAGATACGCAGTATTTT
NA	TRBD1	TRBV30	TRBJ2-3	CAWRDRGTQYF	TGTGCCTGGCGAGACAGGGGTACGCAGTATTTT
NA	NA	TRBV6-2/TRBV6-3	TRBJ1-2	CASSPLPGAVGYGYTF	TGTGCCAGCAGTCCATTACCTGGGGCAGTCGGCTATGGCTACACCTTC
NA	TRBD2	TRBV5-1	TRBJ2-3	CASSLGRGGSTDTQYF	TGCGCCAGCAGCTTGGGTCGGGGGGGCAGCACAGATACGCAGTATTTT
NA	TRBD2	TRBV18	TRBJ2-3	CASSLTSARGDTQYF	TGTGCCAGCTCACTTACTAGCGCCCGCGGGGATACGCAGTATTTT
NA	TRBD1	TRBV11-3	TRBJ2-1	CASSPQNYGTGLYEQFF	TGTGCCAGCAGCCCCCAGAATTACGGGACAGGTCTTTATGAGCAGTTCTTC
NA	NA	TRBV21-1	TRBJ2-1	CASSRGGAVRFF	TGTGCCAGCAGTCGCGGGGGGGCCGTACGGTTCTTC
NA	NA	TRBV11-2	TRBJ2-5	CASSPNFDQETQYF	TGTGCCAGCAGCCCAAATTTTGACCAAGAGACCCAGTACTTC
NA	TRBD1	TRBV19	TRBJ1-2	CASSMGQITYGYTF	TGTGCCAGTAGTATGGGACAGATAACCTATGGCTACACCTTC
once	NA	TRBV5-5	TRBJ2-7	CASSLGGSSYEQYF	TGTGCCAGCAGCTTGGGGGGCTCATCCTACGAGCAGTACTTC
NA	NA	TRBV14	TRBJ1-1	CASSAQVYTEAFF	TGTGCCAGCAGCGCACAGGTTTACACTGAAGCTTTCTTT
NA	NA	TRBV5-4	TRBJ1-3	CASSGAGNSGNTIYF	TGTGCCAGCAGCGGAGCGGGTAACTCTGGAAACACCATATATTTT